The 4 T cell receptor beta chains reported below all come from one sample, sequenced in a study of blood T cell repertoires in COVID-19. TCRdb's table, derived via immunoSEQ multiplex PCR, lists solely in-frame clones and lacks some. The sample shows 200,000 to 250,000 clones, 89% of them seen only once. Specimen: peripheral blood. The receptor source for this set is a woman in her thirties or forties with acute or convalescent COVID-19.

The V gene is TRBV27, the J gene TRBJ1-3; no clear D gene. This CDR3 is built from 17 residues. V was cut by 5 bases and J by 9 bases, with 26 bases left in between. CDR1 is MNHEY, CDR2 SMNVEV, per germline (reference sequence). CDR3 sequence reads: CASSLRRPSLESATIYF. Here the CDR3 DNA reads TGTGCCAGCAGTCTACGGCGCCCCAGCCTAGAGTCGGCCACCATATATTTT.

The V call is TRBV11-3, the J call TRBJ2-6, with D possibly being TRBD1 (7 bases). The CDR3 spans 15 residues. Trimming pared 4 bases from V and 2 bases from J, leaving 9 bases between. CDR1 and CDR2 (germline): SGHNT, YENEEA. The CDR3: CASSSRGAGANVLTF. For the CDR3, the DNA is TGTGCCAGCAGCTCCAGGGGGGCTGGGGCCAACGTCCTGACTTTC.

The rearrangement links TRBV7-9 to TRBJ2-3; unclear D gene. The V end lost 5 bases, the J end lost 8 bases, and 11 bases lay between the germline ends. The CDR3 is made up of 12 amino acids. Germline V gene sequence: CDR1 SEHNR, CDR2 FQNEAQ (reference sequence). CDR3 loop: CASSQARSTQYF. The CDR3 DNA follows: TGTGCCAGCAGCCAAGCAAGATCTACGCAGTATTTT. The full variable domain, its missing parts supplied by reference TRBV7-9 and TRBJ2-3, is DTGVSQNPRHKITKRGQNVTFRCDPISEHNRLYWYRQTLGQGPEFLTYFQNEAQLEKSRLLSDRFSAERPKGSFSTLEIQRTEQGDSAMYLCASSQARSTQYFGPGTRLTVL.

This rearrangement joins TRBV12-5 to TRBJ1-5; 7 bases are a match to TRBD1. Trimming removed 5 bases from V and 0 bases from J; junction bases left unmatched: 7. CDR3 length: 16 amino acids. Germline assignment: CDR1 LGHNT and CDR2 FRNRAP. CDR3 in amino acids: CASGNGQDYSNQPQHF. CDR3 nucleotide sequence: TGTGCTAGTGGTAACGGACAGGACTATAGCAATCAGCCCCAGCATTTT.